These T cell receptor beta chains were read from a single sample in a study of chemoradiotherapy in HPV16-positive cancers. Only in-frame clones appear in the TCRdb table, and some are missing; sequencing was by immunoSEQ multiplex PCR. The sample lists around 1,600 clones, 75% to 90% occurring once. This sample comprised tumor tissue, obtained from a patient who underwent chemoradiotherapy. The receptor set was obtained from a human donor with HPV-associated anogenital cancer. Each CDR3 is given with its conserved first and last residue. D genes are given only for firm matches.

TRBV6-5,TRBJ1-1,.,CASSYSHGQNTEAFF
TRBV18,TRBJ1-1,.,CASSTFNTEAFF
TRBV11-3,TRBJ1-1,TRBD1,CASSPGQGHMNTEAFF
TRBV30,TRBJ1-6,TRBD1,CAWSPWGRGSSYNSPLHF
TRBV18,TRBJ1-5,.,CASSLVHYSNQPQHF
TRBV7-8,TRBJ1-5,.,CASNRGGAQPQHF
TRBV28,TRBJ2-2,.,CASSSRATGELFF
TRBV7-6,TRBJ1-6,TRBD1,CASSSRTGLDSPLHF
TRBV28,TRBJ1-5,.,CASSSNNQPQHF
TRBV13,TRBJ1-1,.,CASSSPAAGDLEAFF
TRBV6-1,TRBJ1-2,TRBD1,CASIIKGQGIYGYTF
TRBV7-2,TRBJ1-3,.,CASSPRGRLASTIYF
TRBV19,TRBJ1-2,TRBD1,CASTTRDSFYGYTF
TRBV2,TRBJ1-1,.,CASMKGRGTEAFF
TRBV27,TRBJ1-5,.,CASSFRQDSNQPQHF
TRBV27,TRBJ1-1,.,CASRAALANTEAFF
TRBV6-6,TRBJ1-6,.,CASNEGSAEYNSPLHF
TRBV27,TRBJ1-1,.,CASRSGGTNTEAFF
TRBV2,TRBJ2-2,.,CASSDNPNTGELFF
TRBV28,TRBJ2-3,.,CASSTPNTDTQYF
TRBV7-8,TRBJ1-4,TRBD1,CASSLGQGYEKLFF
TRBV4-3,TRBJ2-7,.,CASSQGLAYEQYF
TRBV5-1,TRBJ1-1,.,CASSLASSAGDTEAFF
TRBV7-2,TRBJ2-3,.,CASSLAWGSTDTQYF
TRBV18,TRBJ2-3,.,CASSPGAGFTDTQYF
TRBV5-8,TRBJ2-7,.,CASNVGGSYEQYF
TRBV7-9,TRBJ1-2,.,CASSLSEGSGYTF
TRBV6-1,TRBJ1-4,TRBD1,CASGGQGATNEKLFF
TRBV10-3,TRBJ2-1,.,CATNRDQIDEQFF
TRBV4-2,TRBJ2-2,TRBD1,CASSQDSGQGVPRELFF
TRBV2,TRBJ1-5,.,CASRGGSAGQPQHF
TRBV21-1,TRBJ1-2,.,CASSAGTGDYTF
TRBV7-9,TRBJ1-4,TRBD1,CASSSTGGNEKLFF
TRBV28,TRBJ2-2,TRBD1,CASSIGTGHTGELFF
TRBV5-8,TRBJ1-3,.,CASSLPAGRVRLRKFGTIYF
TRBV4-3,TRBJ1-1,TRBD1,CASSQVGQDTEAFF
TRBV5-4,TRBJ1-2,TRBD1,CASRTATGVGYGYTF
TRBV7-8,TRBJ1-4,.,CASNQGTLTNEKLFF
TRBV4-3,TRBJ1-3,TRBD1,CASSQDAGQGAFSGNTIYF
TRBV10-3,TRBJ1-5,.,CAIRNVSNQPQHF